The following is a TCR beta chain sequence with its context. This sample is part of a study of blood T cell repertoires in COVID-19. On the study more broadly: T cells, B-cell-depleted T cells, or PBMCs provided the cDNA or gDNA that served as material.

Assay: immunoSEQ multiplex PCR; the TCRdb copy retains only in-frame clones and omits some. The table records 130,000 to 150,000 clones, 80% to 90% of them present only once. This CDR3 spans 13 amino acids. Trimming cost V 2 bases and J 2 bases, with 6 bases left between them. Germline CDR1 reads MNHEY; CDR2 reads SVGAGI. The receptor was isolated from a human donor with acute or convalescent COVID-19. The donor label of this sample is uncertain. The sequencing sample was made of peripheral blood. The chain joins TRBV6-5 to TRBJ1-1; D gene unclear. In DNA, the CDR3 is TGTGCCAGCAGTTACCTGGGCAACACTGAAGCTTTCTTT. It codes for CASSYLGNTEAFF.